This entry lists 10 T cell receptor beta chains sequenced from one sample in a study of T cell responses to AZD1222 COVID-19 vaccine. Clones were sequenced by immunoSEQ multiplex PCR, and TCRdb holds only the in-frame ones, with some missing. Of about 180,000 clones listed, roughly 94% are singletons. The sequences come from peripheral blood, collected 28 days after the second AZD1222 dose. Receptors originate from an adult who received the AZD1222 COVID-19 vaccine.

The chain has TRBV28 and TRBJ2-1; D is uncertain. CDR3 size: 15 residues. The V and J ends lost 2 bases and 0 bases respectively, with 8 bases between them. Per germline, CDR1 MDHEN and CDR2 SYDVKM. The CDR3 spells CASSLLQSSYNEQFF. For the CDR3, the DNA is TGTGCCAGCAGTTTACTACAGAGCTCCTACAATGAGCAGTTCTTC. The full variable domain, its missing parts supplied by reference TRBV28 and TRBJ2-1, is DVKVTQSSRYLVKRTGEKVFLECVQDMDHENMFWYRQDPGLGLRLIYFSYDVKMKEKGDIPEGYSVSREKKERFSLILESASTNQTSMYLCASSLLQSSYNEQFFGPGTRLTVL.

The chain recombines TRBV7-3 with TRBJ2-3; 8 bases map to TRBD1. The CDR3 has 16 residues. The trim removed 5 bases at V and 0 bases at J, leaving 7 bases unmatched. CDR1 is SGHTA and CDR2 is FQGTGA in the germline V gene. The CDR3 spells CASSLNRGSSTDTQYF. As DNA, the CDR3 is TGTGCCAGCAGCCTCAACAGGGGGTCTAGCACAGATACGCAGTATTTT. The complete variable domain, with remaining parts taken from reference TRBV7-3 and TRBJ2-3, reads GAGVSQTPSNKVTEKGKYVELRCDPISGHTALYWYRQSLGQGPEFLIYFQGTGAADDSGLPNDRFFAVRPEGSVSTLKIQRTERGDSAVYLCASSLNRGSSTDTQYFGPGTRLTVL.

This chain connects TRBV2 to TRBJ1-1; D may be TRBD1 (6 bases). There are 15 residues in the CDR3. The ends were cut back, 4 bases at V and 5 bases at J, with 17 bases in the middle. CDR1 is SNHLY, CDR2 FYNNEI, per germline. CDR3 coding DNA: TGTGCCAGCAGTGTCTTTCGGGCTAGGGGGACTGAAGCTTTCTTT. As protein: CASSVFRARGTEAFF.

The rearrangement links TRBV5-1 to TRBJ1-1; D not certain. Germline V gives CDR1 SGHRS, CDR2 YFSETQ. V lost 1 base and J 7 bases, leaving 8 bases between the germline ends. This CDR3 contains 12 residues. CDR3 bases: TGCGCCAGCAGCTTGTCCTCAGGTGAAGCTTTCTTT. Residues: CASSLSSGEAFF.

This chain connects TRBV5-1 to TRBJ1-4, with D perhaps TRBD1 (5 bases). Deletions cut 5 bases from V and 2 bases from J, with 10 bases between. The CDR3 totals 14 residues. Germline V CDR1 and CDR2: SGHRS, YFSETQ. The CDR3 DNA follows: TGCGCCAGCAGACCCGGGGGGACTAATGAAAAACTGTTTTTT. It is translated as CASRPGGTNEKLFF.

The rearrangement links TRBV4-1 to TRBJ2-6, with 9 bases aligning to TRBD1. CDR1 is MGHRA, CDR2 YSYEKL, per germline. V was clipped by 1 base and J by 1 base; unmatched bases: 14. This CDR3 region has 21 residues. The CDR3 DNA is TGCGCCAGCAGCCAAGGAGGGAGAGATGGACAGGGGCTTTCTGGGGCCAACGTCCTGACTTTC. Translating gives CASSQGGRDGQGLSGANVLTF.

The V gene is TRBV7-2, the J gene TRBJ2-3, with D tentatively TRBD1 (6 bases). The CDR3 is 16 residues long. Germline V gene lookup returns CDR1 SGHTA and CDR2 FQGNSA. Deletions cut 7 bases from V and 1 base from J, with 18 bases between. CDR3 sequence (DNA): TGTGCCAGCACCCTACAGGGACAAGGCCGCACAGATACGCAGTATTTT. It codes for CASTLQGQGRTDTQYF.

The genes are TRBV6-4 and TRBJ2-5; D may be TRBD1 (6 bases). Germline V gene data show CDR1 as MRHNA and CDR2 as SNTAGT. V lost 3 bases, J lost 5 bases, and 10 bases lay in between. This CDR3 is built from 13 residues. The DNA of the CDR3 is TGTGCCAGCAGTGAGGGGGCGCATGAGACCCAGTACTTC. Its translation: CASSEGAHETQYF.

This clone appeared once. The J gene is TRBJ1-2, the V gene TRBV2; 7 bases align to TRBD1. After removal of 6 bases from V and 4 bases from J, the junction contained 8 bases not matched to a gene. The germline CDR1 and CDR2 sequences are SNHLY and FYNNEI. The CDR3 has 14 residues. The CDR3 loop is CASSSGTVPYGYTF. The CDR3 nucleotides read TGTGCCAGCAGCTCCGGGACAGTCCCCTATGGCTACACCTTC.

The chain joins TRBV5-4 to TRBJ2-2, with 11 nucleotides matching TRBD2. Trimming removed 4 bases from V and 2 bases from J; junction bases left unmatched: 7. The CDR3 is made up of 17 amino acids. The germline V gene encodes CDR1 SGHNT and CDR2 YYREEE (reference sequence). Here the CDR3 DNA reads TGTGCCAGCAGCGACACTAGCGGGGGCTATAACACCGGGGAGCTGTTTTTT. Protein sequence: CASSDTSGGYNTGELFF.